This TCR beta chain was recovered during a study of blood T cell repertoires in COVID-19. About the research overall: PBMCs, B-cell-depleted T cells, or T cells were the source of the cDNA or gDNA that made up the material.

The germline CDR1 and CDR2 sequences are SGHTA and FQGTGA. CDR3 size: 15 residues. V was shortened by 2 bases and J by 4 bases, with 12 bases between the two germline ends. Methods used by the authors: Reference gene primers were amplified, and this amplification served to estimate nucleated cell counts. The protocol was immunoSEQ multiplex PCR, while the TCRdb copy is restricted to in-frame clones and leaves out a portion. V and J calls plus clone size are reproduced from that table; the DNA served to infer D and trimming. The sample carries hundreds of thousands of clones, 87% recorded once. Participants, about 18 to 100 years old, spanned 25 or so US areas. Recovery among Cohort 3 donors was established by two negative PCRs, clearance, or symptom resolution. In regard to this clone: This sample includes further DNA sequences coding for the same CDR3.

This chain connects TRBV7-3 to TRBJ2-1; D possibly corresponds to TRBD1 (5 bases). The sequence was collected from a young woman who had recovered from COVID-19. The sample consisted of PBMCs or T cells enriched from blood (not recorded which). This CDR3 is CASSLGASSYNEQFF. CDR3 DNA: TGTGCCAGCAGCTTAGGGGCTTCTTCGTACAATGAGCAGTTCTTC.